The present T cell receptor beta chain was sequenced within a study of blood T cell repertoires in COVID-19. Germline V gene lookup returns CDR1 ENHRY and CDR2 SYGVKD. Trimming cost V 5 bases and J 2 bases; bases outside gene matches: 3. This CDR3 is built from 16 residues. Original analysis: For nucleated cells, counts were estimated from reference gene primer amplification. Repertoires were generated with immunoSEQ multiplex PCR, while TCRdb's copy carries only in-frame clones and drops some. V and J calls and clone size come straight from that table; D and trimming were deduced from the DNA. The sample carries 100,000 to 110,000 clones, roughly 90% recorded once.

The sequence came from a middle-aged man with active COVID-19. The sequencing sample was made of peripheral blood. The gene calls are TRBV10-3 and TRBJ2-3; 14 positions agree with TRBD2. The CDR3 sequence: CAISSGLAGATDTQYF. For the CDR3, the DNA is TGTGCCATCAGTTCGGGACTAGCGGGGGCCACAGATACGCAGTATTTT.